The next 8 T cell receptor beta chains were all read from a single sample in a study of a mutant IDH1 vaccine in newly diagnosed glioma. These TCRs are of unknown antigen specificity. This table comes from immunoSEQ multiplex PCR, and its TCRdb copy is limited to in-frame clones, with some not included. The sample contains around 36,000 clones, roughly nine tenths of which appear only once. Sample time point: week 5, during vaccination. One vaccine dose held 300 ug of mutant IDH1 20-mer peptide and came with topical imiquimod. The sequencing used PBMCs, collected from a glioma patient whose treatment included an IDH1 peptide vaccine. The source of these receptors is a man aged 50-60 years with glioma.

The rearrangement joins TRBV11-3 to TRBJ2-2, with 11 bases fitting TRBD1. This CDR3 has 15 residues. The germline CDR1 and CDR2 sequences are SGHNT and YENEEA. V was clipped by 4 bases and J by 7 bases; unmatched bases: 5. CDR3 sequence reads: CASSSDRGLNGELFF. CDR3 bases: TGTGCCAGCAGCTCGGACAGGGGGCTTAACGGGGAGCTGTTTTTT.

This chain uses TRBV6-1 with TRBJ1-2; D is ambiguous. Trimming removed 3 bases from V and 6 bases from J, with 14 bases in between. Looked up from germline, CDR1 is MNHNS and CDR2 is SASEGT. This CDR3 is built from 14 residues. The CDR3 nucleotides read TGTGCCAGCAGTGATTCGACGGTTGCTCATGGCTACACCTTC. It specifies CASSDSTVAHGYTF.

This chain joins TRBV2 and TRBJ1-4; unclear D gene. The germline V and J ends were trimmed by 4 bases and 8 bases, with 14 bases remaining between them. The CDR3 has 14 residues. Germline V gene lookup returns CDR1 SNHLY and CDR2 FYNNEI. The CDR3 bases are TGTGCCAGCAGTGTTGGTAGTTCTCGGGAAAAACTGTTTTTT. Its protein product is CASSVGSSREKLFF.

The rearrangement uses TRBV7-9 and TRBJ1-2, with D possibly being TRBD1 (6 bases). Germline values: CDR1 SEHNR, CDR2 FQNEAQ (reference sequence). This CDR3 is built from 16 residues. V was shortened by 1 base and J by 2 bases, with 14 bases between the two germline ends. As DNA, the CDR3 is TGTGCCAGCAGCTTAGTTGGGGGCAGCGCAAACTATGGCTACACCTTC. This codes for CASSLVGGSANYGYTF.

The chain links TRBV9 to TRBJ2-5; D might be TRBD1 (6 bases). This CDR3 is 17 amino acids long. The ends were cut back, 0 bases at V and 4 bases at J, with 19 bases in the middle. Germline lookup yields CDR1 SGDLS and CDR2 YYNGEE. CDR3 protein: CASSVGLGALGGETQYF. CDR3 DNA sequence: TGTGCCAGCAGCGTAGGTTTAGGAGCCCTAGGGGGAGAGACCCAGTACTTC. Filled out from reference TRBV9 and TRBJ2-5, the complete variable domain reads DSGVTQTPKHLITATGQRVTLRCSPRSGDLSVYWYQQSLDQGLQFLIQYYNGEERAKGNILERFSAQQFPDLHSELNLSSLELGDSALYFCASSVGLGALGGETQYFGPGTRLLVL.

The gene calls are TRBV29-1 and TRBJ2-7, with a tentative D call TRBD1 (5 bases). The V gene lost 6 bases and the J gene lost 3 bases, with 12 bases spanning the gap. Germline CDR1 and CDR2: SQVTM and ANQGSEA. The CDR3 is 12 residues long. The CDR3 region has the DNA TGCAGCGTCCTTGACAGAAGCTACGAGCAGTACTTC. It specifies CSVLDRSYEQYF.

The rearrangement uses TRBV5-1 and TRBJ2-1, with D possibly being TRBD1 (6 bases). This CDR3 is 17 amino acids long. Trimming removed 4 bases from V and 2 bases from J, with 19 bases in between. Germline CDR1 is SGHRS and CDR2 is YFSETQ. CDR3 amino acids: CASSLTITGLTYNEQFF. CDR3 nucleotide sequence: TGCGCCAGCAGCCTTACCATTACAGGGCTTACCTACAATGAGCAGTTCTTC.

The chain uses TRBV4-3 and TRBJ1-6; D gene unclear. Germline-derived CDR1 and CDR2 are LGHNA and YSLEER. With 1 base removed from V and 6 bases from J, the gap between germline ends came to 10 bases. There are 15 residues in the CDR3. The CDR3 loop is CASSQGVALNSPLHF. The CDR3 DNA is TGCGCCAGCAGCCAAGGTGTGGCACTTAATTCACCCCTCCACTTT.